The 16 T cell receptor beta chains below all came from one sample that was sequenced in a study of T-cell memory formation after mild COVID-19. TCRdb re-called the 5' RACE reads with MiXCR, one entry per CDR3 protein. The profile covers about 560,000 distinct CDR3 sequences, with roughly a fifth appearing a single time and around 7.7% taken by the ten largest. The specimen was PBMCs or a T cell subset sorted from them (not recorded which). These TCRs come from an adult woman who had mild COVID-19 (a few samples of this study predate the infection). Cell type and time point are not known.

This clonotype has more than one count but fewer than ten. This chain joins TRBV2 and TRBJ2-1, with D possibly called TRBD1 or TRBD2 (6 bases each). This CDR3 contains 15 residues. Per the germline V gene, CDR1 is SNHLY and CDR2 is FYNNEI. V gave up 5 bases and J gave up 6 bases, with 17 bases separating them. The CDR3 nucleotides are TGTGCCAGCAGTATAGCGGCCGGGGGCGGCAATGAGCAGTTCTTC. It codes for CASSIAAGGGNEQFF. Full variable domain (rest looked up from reference TRBV2 and TRBJ2-1): EPEVTQTPSHQVTQMGQEVILRCVPISNHLYFYWYRQILGQKVEFLVSFYNNEISEKSEIFDDQFSVERPDGSNFTLKIRSTKLEDSAMYFCASSIAAGGGNEQFFGPGTRLTVL.

This clonotype was seen many times. The rearrangement joins TRBV12-3 or TRBV12-4 to TRBJ1-1; no reliable D call. V lost 7 bases and J lost 2, with 5 bases in between. The CDR3 consists of 11 residues. CDR3 sequence (DNA): TGTGCCAGCAAAAGAAACACTGAAGCTTTCTTT. Translated, it gives CASKRNTEAFF.

This clonotype turned up a few times. The chain has TRBV7-2 and TRBJ2-7, with D perhaps being TRBD1 or TRBD2 (7 bases each). Per germline, CDR1 SGHTA and CDR2 FQGNSA. Deletions cut 1 base from V and 5 bases from J, with 12 bases between. CDR3 length: 14 amino acids. CDR3 region: CASSLEAGGDEQYF. Written as DNA, the CDR3 is TGTGCCAGCAGCTTAGAGGCAGGGGGGGACGAGCAGTACTTC.

The gene calls are TRBV12-3 or TRBV12-4 and TRBJ1-6; no clear D. V lost 3 bases, J lost 5 bases, and 20 bases lay in between. The CDR3 totals 18 residues. The CDR3 loop reads CASSFLVLSRVHNSPLHF. Written as DNA, the CDR3 is TGTGCCAGCAGTTTCTTGGTCCTCTCTCGGGTCCATAATTCACCCCTCCACTTT.

The sample holds a few counts of this clonotype. J is TRBJ2-2 and V is TRBV4-1, with 7 bases aligning to TRBD1. The CDR3 is made up of 16 amino acids. Germline CDR1 and CDR2: MGHRA and YSYEKL. J lost 4 bases, V lost 0 bases, and 5 bases had no gene match. CDR3 sequence: CASSQEGAGGTGELFF. The DNA for the CDR3 is TGCGCCAGCAGCCAAGAGGGGGCAGGGGGCACCGGGGAGCTGTTTTTT.

The V and J genes are TRBV2 and TRBJ2-2; 9 bases line up with TRBD2. Trimming cost V 7 bases and J 2 bases; bases outside gene matches: 14. The CDR3 spans 18 residues. CDR1 SNHLY and CDR2 FYNNEI come from the germline V gene. CDR3 sequence: CASTSPQRTSDNTGELFF. DNA of the CDR3: TGTGCCAGCACCTCCCCTCAGAGGACTAGCGACAACACCGGGGAGCTGTTTTTT.

This clonotype has ten or more counts. The chain couples TRBV15 to TRBJ2-7; TRBD2 agrees at 8 bases. The germline V gene has CDR1 LNHNV and CDR2 YYDKDF (reference sequence). The CDR3 is 16 residues long. V lost 1 base and J lost 1; bases outside the gene matches: 6. This chain's CDR3 is CATSRGTSPRSYEQYF. The CDR3 region has the DNA TGTGCCACCAGCAGAGGGACTAGCCCCAGGTCCTACGAGCAGTACTTC.

This clonotype has just a few counts. V is TRBV9 and J is TRBJ2-3, with D perhaps TRBD1 (6 bases). V was pared by 2 bases and J by 3 bases, with 10 bases between. CDR1 SGDLS and CDR2 YYNGEE come from the germline V gene. The CDR3 has 14 amino acids. The CDR3 spells CASSVRGLTDTQYF. CDR3 sequence (DNA): TGTGCCAGCAGCGTGAGGGGGTTGACAGATACGCAGTATTTT. Full variable domain (remainder filled in from reference TRBV9 and TRBJ2-3): DSGVTQTPKHLITATGQRVTLRCSPRSGDLSVYWYQQSLDQGLQFLIQYYNGEERAKGNILERFSAQQFPDLHSELNLSSLELGDSALYFCASSVRGLTDTQYFGPGTRLTVL.

V is TRBV6-5 and J is TRBJ2-3; 11 nucleotides agree with TRBD2. J lost 3 bases, V lost 5 bases, and 10 bases had no gene match. The length of the CDR3 is 17 residues. Germline loops: CDR1 MNHEY, CDR2 SVGAGI. This CDR3 is CASSPTPLAGGTDTQYF. In DNA form, the CDR3 reads TGTGCCAGCAGTCCTACCCCCCTAGCGGGAGGTACAGATACGCAGTATTTT.

The chain joins TRBV29-1 to TRBJ2-5, with 8 bases aligning to TRBD2. Per germline, CDR1 SQVTM and CDR2 ANQGSEA. The CDR3 has 13 amino acids. V lost 6 bases, J lost 4 bases, and 7 bases stayed unmatched. CDR3: CSVAAGGGETQYF. The CDR3 DNA sequence: TGCAGCGTCGCGGCGGGGGGAGGAGAGACCCAGTACTTC. Full variable domain (remainder filled in from reference TRBV29-1 and TRBJ2-5): SAVISQKPSRDICQRGTSLTIQCQVDSQVTMMFWYRQQPGQSLTLIATANQGSEATYESGFVIDKFPISRPNLTFSTLTVSNMSPEDSSIYLCSVAAGGGETQYFGPGTRLLVL.

This clonotype has just a few counts. The V call is TRBV24-1, the J call TRBJ2-3; D possibly uses TRBD1 or TRBD2 (6 bases each). This CDR3 spans 16 amino acids. Trimming cost V 5 bases and J 5 bases, with 19 bases left between them. Germline-derived CDR1 and CDR2 are KGHDR and SFDVKD. CDR3 coding DNA: TGTGCCACCAGTGGCGGCCGGGGGCTGACGAGAGATACGCAGTATTTT. Translation gives CATSGGRGLTRDTQYF.

This clonotype appeared once. The chain carries TRBV5-5 and TRBJ2-6; no firm D call. The V and J ends lost 0 bases and 0 bases respectively, with 7 bases between them. Looked up from germline, CDR1 is SGHKS and CDR2 is YYEKEE (reference sequence). This CDR3 region has 16 residues. The CDR3 DNA follows: TGTGCCAGCAGCTTGGTGGTCTCCTCTGGGGCCAACGTCCTGACTTTC. It yields the protein CASSLVVSSGANVLTF.

Only a few counts were recorded for this clonotype. V is TRBV7-9 and J is TRBJ1-1, with a possible D match to TRBD1 (5 bases). This CDR3 comprises 15 residues. The V gene lost 2 bases and the J gene lost 0 bases, with 10 bases spanning the gap. CDR1 is SEHNR and CDR2 is FQNEAQ in the germline V gene (reference sequence). The CDR3, as DNA: TGTGCCAGCAGCTTAAATCAGGGAATGAACACTGAAGCTTTCTTT. This gives the protein CASSLNQGMNTEAFF. Supplemented by reference TRBV7-9 and TRBJ1-1, the full variable domain reads DTGVSQNPRHKITKRGQNVTFRCDPISEHNRLYWYRQTLGQGPEFLTYFQNEAQLEKSRLLSDRFSAERPKGSFSTLEIQRTEQGDSAMYLCASSLNQGMNTEAFFGQGTRLTVV.

The rearrangement joins TRBV20-1 to TRBJ1-2; D may be TRBD1 (6 bases). The V gene lost 3 bases and the J gene lost 6 bases, with 14 bases spanning the gap. The germline V gene has CDR1 DFQATT and CDR2 SNEGSKA (reference sequence). This CDR3 is 13 amino acids long. For the CDR3, the DNA is TGCAGTGCTAGTGTACAGGGAAGGGATGGCTACACCTTC. This codes for CSASVQGRDGYTF.

This clonotype has more than one count but fewer than ten. The rearrangement links TRBV10-3 to TRBJ2-1; 11 bases match TRBD2. V shed 11 bases and J 6 bases; nucleotides not matched to a gene: 9. The CDR3 runs to 14 residues. Germline CDR1 reads ENHRY; CDR2 reads SYGVKD. The CDR3 sequence: CASTSGSNGNEQFF. In DNA, the CDR3 is TGTGCCTCTACTAGCGGGAGTAATGGCAATGAGCAGTTCTTC.

The chain recombines TRBV5-1 with TRBJ2-1; 12 bases map to TRBD2. The junction had 5 bases not matched to a gene; V was cut back by 3 bases and J by 4 bases. The CDR3 loop spans 16 amino acids. Germline assignment: CDR1 SGHRS and CDR2 YFSETQ. The CDR3 DNA reads as TGCGCCAGCAGCTCAGGACTAGCGGGGACGTACAATGAGCAGTTCTTC. Amino acids: CASSSGLAGTYNEQFF.